This passage covers 9 T cell receptor beta chains from one sample sequenced in a study of blood T cell repertoires in COVID-19. The table came from immunoSEQ multiplex PCR; TCRdb's copy has only in-frame clones and leaves some out. The table includes roughly 120,000 clones, roughly 84% detected once. The specimen was peripheral blood. The receptors shown here come from a woman between 45 and 65 years old with acute or convalescent COVID-19.

This clone came up a few times. The same CDR3 can be traced to other DNA sequences in this sample. The chain's CDR3 is CASSSGQGAGGYTF. CDR3 DNA sequence: TGTGCCAGCAGCTCTGGACAGGGGGCTGGTGGCTACACCTTC. The chain employs TRBV6-5 and TRBJ1-2; 11 positions agree with TRBD1. Germline CDR1 is MNHEY and CDR2 is SVGAGI. V lost 6 bases, J lost 7 bases, and 7 bases stayed unmatched. This CDR3 contains 14 residues.

The V and J genes are TRBV6-5 and TRBJ1-1, with a tentative D call TRBD1 (6 bases). Germline CDR1 is MNHEY and CDR2 is SVGAGI. The CDR3 has 13 amino acids. V was cut by 6 bases and J by 5 bases, with 13 bases left in between. The CDR3 nucleotides are TGTGCCAGCAGGTGGGGGGGGCGGACTGAAGCTTTCTTT. This translates into CASRWGGRTEAFF.

V is TRBV7-3 and J is TRBJ2-1; D is uncertain. The germline V gene encodes CDR1 SGHTA and CDR2 FQGTGA. The CDR3 is made up of 13 amino acids. The ends were cut back, 3 bases at V and 8 bases at J, with 11 bases in the middle. The CDR3 nucleotides read TGTGCCAGCAGCTTGGTTAGCACCGATGAGCAGTTCTTC. Translation: CASSLVSTDEQFF.

The chain uses TRBV6-1 and TRBJ2-7, with TRBD1 matching over 7 bases. V trimming: 2 bases; J trimming: 2 bases; junction bases outside the gene matches: 9. CDR1 is MNHNS, CDR2 SASEGT, per germline. This CDR3 contains 16 residues. The CDR3 reads CASSEIWTGGAYEQYF. CDR3 sequence (DNA): TGTGCCAGCAGTGAAATCTGGACAGGTGGGGCCTACGAGCAGTACTTC.

The rearrangement uses TRBV7-6 and TRBJ2-2, with a weak D call TRBD2 (6 bases). The CDR3 is 16 amino acids. In germline, CDR1 is SGHVS, CDR2 FNYEAQ. Trimming took off 5 bases at V and 4 bases at J, with 17 bases between the two ends. CDR3 nucleotides: TGTGCCAGCAGCCCCCGGGCGGGGCCCGCCACCGGGGAGCTGTTTTTT. Translated: CASSPRAGPATGELFF.

The chain joins TRBV30 to TRBJ2-1; possible D gene TRBD2, 7 bases. CDR1 is GTSNPN, CDR2 SVGIG, per germline (reference sequence). The ends were cut back, 1 base at V and 4 bases at J, with 14 bases in the middle. There are 15 residues in the CDR3. The CDR3, as DNA: TGTGCCTGGAGTGCCGGGGGGCCCGGGTACAATGAGCAGTTCTTC. This sequence encodes CAWSAGGPGYNEQFF.

This clone is labeled medium-sized. This chain links TRBV7-9 with TRBJ1-3; D uncertain. The CDR3 totals 15 residues. Germline CDR1 reads SEHNR; CDR2 reads FQNEAQ (reference sequence). The germline V and J ends were trimmed by 5 bases and 9 bases, with 20 bases remaining between them. CDR3 coding DNA: TGTGCCAGCAGCCGGTTAAGTCGGGAGAATGGCACCATATATTTT. This translates into CASSRLSRENGTIYF.

This chain connects TRBV10-3 to TRBJ2-5, with 8 bases that match TRBD1. The CDR3 is 18 amino acids. The germline gives CDR1 ENHRY, CDR2 SYGVKD. Unmatched junction bases numbered 11, after V lost 2 bases and J lost 0 bases. The CDR3 spells CAISEEEGTGPDQETQYF. In DNA, the CDR3 is TGTGCCATCAGTGAGGAAGAGGGGACAGGACCAGACCAAGAGACCCAGTACTTC.

Here the CDR3 DNA reads TGTGCCAGCAGCCTCCCGGGGGGAAAACTGTTTTTT. Translating gives CASSLPGGKLFF. This chain joins TRBV7-2 and TRBJ1-4; tentative D call: TRBD1 (5 bases). Trimming cost V 5 bases and J 10 bases, with 11 bases left between them. CDR1 SGHTA and CDR2 FQGNSA come from the germline V gene. The CDR3 spans 12 residues. The whole variable domain, filled in from reference TRBV7-2 and TRBJ1-4, reads GAGVSQSPSNKVTEKGKDVELRCDPISGHTALYWYRQSLGQGLEFLIYFQGNSAPDKSGLPSDRFSAERTGGSVSTLTIQRTQQEDSAVYLCASSLPGGKLFFGSGTQLSVL.